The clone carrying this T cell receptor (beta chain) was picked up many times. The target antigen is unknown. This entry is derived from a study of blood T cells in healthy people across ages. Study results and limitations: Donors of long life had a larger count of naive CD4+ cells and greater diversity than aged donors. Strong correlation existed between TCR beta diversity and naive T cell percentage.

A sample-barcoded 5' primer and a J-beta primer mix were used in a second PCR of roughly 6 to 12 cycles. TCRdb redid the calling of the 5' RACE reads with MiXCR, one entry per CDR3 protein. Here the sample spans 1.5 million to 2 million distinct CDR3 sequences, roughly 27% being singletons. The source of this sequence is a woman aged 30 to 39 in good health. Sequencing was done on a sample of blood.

The DNA for the CDR3 is TGTGCCAGCAGCAGCGGGACATTGCGCTCCGCGCAGTACTTC. As protein: CASSSGTLRSAQYF. The J gene is TRBJ2-5, the V gene TRBV7-6; D perhaps matches TRBD2 (7 bases). This CDR3 is built from 14 residues. Germline-derived CDR1 and CDR2 are SGHVS and FNYEAQ. V was shortened by 5 bases and J by 11 bases, with 21 bases between the two germline ends.